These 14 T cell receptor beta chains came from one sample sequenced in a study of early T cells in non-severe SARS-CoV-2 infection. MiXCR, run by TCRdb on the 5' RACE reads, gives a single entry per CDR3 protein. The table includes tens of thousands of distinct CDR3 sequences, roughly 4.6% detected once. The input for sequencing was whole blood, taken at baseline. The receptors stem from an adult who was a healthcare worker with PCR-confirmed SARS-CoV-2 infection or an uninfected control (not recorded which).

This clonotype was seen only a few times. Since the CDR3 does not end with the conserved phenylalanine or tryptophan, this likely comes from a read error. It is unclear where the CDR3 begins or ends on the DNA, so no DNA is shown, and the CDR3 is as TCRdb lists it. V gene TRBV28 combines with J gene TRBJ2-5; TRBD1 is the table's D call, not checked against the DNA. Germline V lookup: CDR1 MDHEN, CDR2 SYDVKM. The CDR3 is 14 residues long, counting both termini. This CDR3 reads CASSFARAPIHTLG.

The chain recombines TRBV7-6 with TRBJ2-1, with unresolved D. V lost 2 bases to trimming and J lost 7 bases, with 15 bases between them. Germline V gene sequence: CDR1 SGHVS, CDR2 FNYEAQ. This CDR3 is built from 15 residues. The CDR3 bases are TGTGCCAGCAGCTTAAGACGCGAAGGGCAGAATGAGCAGTTCTTC. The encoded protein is CASSLRREGQNEQFF.

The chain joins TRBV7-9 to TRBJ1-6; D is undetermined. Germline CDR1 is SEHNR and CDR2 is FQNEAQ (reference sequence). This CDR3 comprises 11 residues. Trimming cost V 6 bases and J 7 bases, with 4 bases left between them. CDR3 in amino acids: CASSRNSPLHF. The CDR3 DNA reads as TGTGCCAGCAGTCGCAATTCACCCCTCCACTTT.

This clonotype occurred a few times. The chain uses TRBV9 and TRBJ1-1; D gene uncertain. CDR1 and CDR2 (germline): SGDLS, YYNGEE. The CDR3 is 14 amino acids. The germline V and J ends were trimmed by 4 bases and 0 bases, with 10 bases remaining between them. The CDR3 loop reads CASSPGSMNTEAFF. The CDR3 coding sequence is TGTGCCAGCAGCCCTGGGAGCATGAACACTGAAGCTTTCTTT.

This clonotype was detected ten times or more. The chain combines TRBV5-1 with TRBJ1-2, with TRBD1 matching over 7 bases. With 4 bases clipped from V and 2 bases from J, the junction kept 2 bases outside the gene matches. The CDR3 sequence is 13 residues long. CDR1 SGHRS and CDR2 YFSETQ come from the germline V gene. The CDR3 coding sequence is TGCGCCAGCAGCATGACAGGGAACTATGGCTACACCTTC. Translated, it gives CASSMTGNYGYTF.

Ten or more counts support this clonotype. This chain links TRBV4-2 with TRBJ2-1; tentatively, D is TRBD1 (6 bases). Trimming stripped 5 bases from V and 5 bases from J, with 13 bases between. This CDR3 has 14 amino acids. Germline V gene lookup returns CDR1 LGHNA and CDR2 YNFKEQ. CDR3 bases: TGTGCCAGCAGCTCCTCCCAGGGGAACAATGAGCAGTTCTTC. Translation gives CASSSSQGNNEQFF.

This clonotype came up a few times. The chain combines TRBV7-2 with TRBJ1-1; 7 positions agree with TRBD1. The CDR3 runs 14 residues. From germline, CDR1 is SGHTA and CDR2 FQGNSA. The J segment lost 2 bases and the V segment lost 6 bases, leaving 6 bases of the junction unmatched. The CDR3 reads CASRLTGSNTEAFF. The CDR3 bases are TGTGCCAGCAGGCTGACAGGGTCTAACACTGAAGCTTTCTTT. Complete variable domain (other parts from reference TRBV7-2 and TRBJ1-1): GAGVSQSPSNKVTEKGKDVELRCDPISGHTALYWYRQSLGQGLEFLIYFQGNSAPDKSGLPSDRFSAERTGGSVSTLTIQRTQQEDSAVYLCASRLTGSNTEAFFGQGTRLTVV.

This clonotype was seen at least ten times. CDR3 protein: CASSLAPSGTYEQYF. The CDR3 nucleotides read TGTGCCAGCAGCTTAGCCCCGTCAGGGACCTACGAGCAGTACTTC. The chain couples TRBV7-8 to TRBJ2-7; D possibly corresponds to TRBD1 (5 bases). This CDR3 has 15 residues. Trimming stripped 0 bases from V and 2 bases from J, with 11 bases between. The germline gives CDR1 SGHVS, CDR2 FQNEAQ.

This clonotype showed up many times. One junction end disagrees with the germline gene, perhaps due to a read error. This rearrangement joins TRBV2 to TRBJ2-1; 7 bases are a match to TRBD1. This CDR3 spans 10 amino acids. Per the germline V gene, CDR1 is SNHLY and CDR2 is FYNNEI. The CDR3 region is CASRLGDSSF. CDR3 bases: TGTGCCAGCAGACTTGGGGACAGCTCCTTC. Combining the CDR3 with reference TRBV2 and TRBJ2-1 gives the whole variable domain EPEVTQTPSHQVTQMGQEVILRCVPISNHLYFYWYRQILGQKVEFLVSFYNNEISEKSEIFDDQFSVERPDGSNFTLKIRSTKLEDSAMYFCASRLGDSSFGPGTRLTVL.

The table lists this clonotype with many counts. CDR3 in DNA: TGTGCCAGCAGCTTAGTAGGGGGCAGGGCAGATACGCAGTATTTT. It is translated as CASSLVGGRADTQYF. The chain employs TRBV7-2 and TRBJ2-3, with 7 bases lining up with TRBD1. The germline CDR1 and CDR2 sequences are SGHTA and FQGNSA. J gave up 4 bases and V 1 base, and 5 bases lay outside the gene matches. This CDR3 comprises 15 residues.

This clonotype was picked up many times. CDR3 coding DNA: TGTGCCAGCAGCTTTAACCAGGGGCCTGGCTACACCTTC. Its translation is CASSFNQGPGYTF. This sequence joins TRBV7-9 and TRBJ1-2; tentatively, D is TRBD1 (6 bases). Germline V gene lookup returns CDR1 SEHNR and CDR2 FQNEAQ (reference sequence). The CDR3 sequence is 13 residues long. V lost 3 bases and J lost 7, with 12 bases in between.

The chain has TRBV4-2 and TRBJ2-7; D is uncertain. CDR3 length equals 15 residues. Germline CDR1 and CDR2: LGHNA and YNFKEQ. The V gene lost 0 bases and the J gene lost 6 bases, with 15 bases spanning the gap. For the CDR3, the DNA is TGTGCCAGCAGCCAAGATGGGAAAGGGATCAGCGAGCAGTACTTC. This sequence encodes CASSQDGKGISEQYF.

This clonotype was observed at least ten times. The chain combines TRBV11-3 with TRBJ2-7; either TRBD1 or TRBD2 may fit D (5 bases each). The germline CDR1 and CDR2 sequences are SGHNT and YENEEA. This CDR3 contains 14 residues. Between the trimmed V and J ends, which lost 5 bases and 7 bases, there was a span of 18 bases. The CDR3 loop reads CASSTGPSMGEQYF. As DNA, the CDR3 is TGTGCCAGCAGCACGGGACCATCGATGGGGGAGCAGTACTTC.

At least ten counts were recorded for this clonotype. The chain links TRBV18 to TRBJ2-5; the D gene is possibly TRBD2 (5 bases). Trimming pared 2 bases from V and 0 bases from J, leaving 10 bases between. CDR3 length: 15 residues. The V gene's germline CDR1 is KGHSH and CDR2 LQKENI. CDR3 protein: CASSPITGNQETQYF. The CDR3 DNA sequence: TGTGCCAGCTCACCAATAACCGGGAACCAAGAGACCCAGTACTTC.